This T cell receptor (beta chain) emerged from a study of cytomegalovirus exposure and HLA in healthy donors. This clone showed up just a few times. A multiplex PCR was run with 60 Vbeta primers and 13 Jbeta primers. Here immunoSEQ multiplex PCR was the method, and the copy in TCRdb shows in-frame clones only, minus some. The sample carries under 100,000 clones, about 73% recorded once. This TCR came from a woman aged 45-65 years in good health and CMV-seropositive. Input material: PBMCs.

CDR3 bases: TGTGCCAGCAGCCGGCAGGAGGGGGCAAGCTACACCTTC. This codes for CASSRQEGASYTF. V usage is TRBV16 and J usage is TRBJ1-2; 7 bases map to TRBD1. In germline, CDR1 is KGHSY, CDR2 FQNENV. V gave up 4 bases and J gave up 9 bases; unmatched junction bases: 8. The CDR3 is made up of 13 amino acids.